Listed here is a single T cell receptor beta chain. What it binds is not known. The sample is drawn from a study of cytomegalovirus exposure and HLA in healthy donors. Study-level information: Unique TCR beta sequences numbering approximately 120 million came from 150 million to 200 million T cells in an earlier analysis. Genetic ancestry analysis placed about 84% of the 398 donors that were genotyped in the Caucasian-associated cluster.

The PCR was carried out with 60 Vbeta primers and 13 Jbeta primers. Only in-frame clones appear in the TCRdb table, and some are missing; sequencing was by immunoSEQ multiplex PCR. This listing includes about 110,000 clones. Findings and caveats of the study: Roughly uniform depth of sequencing across donors was assumed in presence/absence analyses. The productive fraction for most TCR beta V segments was about 90% or about 30% in an earlier analysis.

The germline gives CDR1 ENHRY, CDR2 SYGVKD. Trimming shortened V by 2 bases and J by 5 bases, and 12 bases separated the two germline ends. The CDR3 loop spans 15 amino acids. The chain recombines TRBV10-3 with TRBJ2-2; the D gene is possibly TRBD2 (5 bases). Sequencing used PBMCs. This TCR came from a man in his forties or fifties in good health and CMV-seropositive. For the CDR3, the DNA is TGTGCCATCAGTGAGACCAGGACTGGAACCGGGGAGCTGTTTTTT. Translated, it gives CAISETRTGTGELFF.